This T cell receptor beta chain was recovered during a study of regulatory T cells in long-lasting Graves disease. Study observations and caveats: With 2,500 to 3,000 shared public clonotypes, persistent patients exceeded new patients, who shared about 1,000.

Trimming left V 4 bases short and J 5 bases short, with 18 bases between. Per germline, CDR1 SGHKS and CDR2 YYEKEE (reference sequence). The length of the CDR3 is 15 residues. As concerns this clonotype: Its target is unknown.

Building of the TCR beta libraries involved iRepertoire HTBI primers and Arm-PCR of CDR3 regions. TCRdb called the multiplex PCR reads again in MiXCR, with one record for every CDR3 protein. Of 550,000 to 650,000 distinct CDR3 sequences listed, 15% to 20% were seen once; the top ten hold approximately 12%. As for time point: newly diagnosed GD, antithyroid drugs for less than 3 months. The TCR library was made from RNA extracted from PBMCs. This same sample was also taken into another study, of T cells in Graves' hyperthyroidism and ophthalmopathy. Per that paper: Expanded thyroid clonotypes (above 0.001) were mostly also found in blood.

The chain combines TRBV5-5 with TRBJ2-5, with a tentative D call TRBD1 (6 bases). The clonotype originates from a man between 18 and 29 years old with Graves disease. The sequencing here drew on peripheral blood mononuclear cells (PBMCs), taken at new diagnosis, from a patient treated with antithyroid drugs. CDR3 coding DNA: TGTGCCAGCAGCGTGAAACAGGGCGCGAGGGAGACCCAGTACTTC. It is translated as CASSVKQGARETQYF.